Listed here are 18 T cell receptor beta chains from one sample, sequenced in a study of blood T cell repertoires in COVID-19. Produced via immunoSEQ multiplex PCR; TCRdb's table is partial and in-frame only. There are some 210,000 clones in the sample; 70% to 90% occur only once, and approximately 5.1% lies in the top ten. Sample: peripheral blood. The receptors here all came from a woman in her 70s with active or convalescent COVID-19.

Of note for this clone: A read error may produce the germline difference seen at one junction end. The V and J genes are TRBV25-1 and TRBJ2-3; possibly TRBD2 for D (6 bases). CDR3 length equals 14 residues. Germline CDR1 and CDR2: MGHDK and SYGVNS. As DNA, the CDR3 is TGTGCCAGCAGTGATAGCGGACCCACATATACGCAGTATTTT. Its translation: CASSDSGPTYTQYF.

This chain links TRBV27 with TRBJ1-1; no definite D call. Trimming left V 9 bases short and J 7 bases short, with 24 bases between. There are 15 residues in the CDR3. Germline V lookup: CDR1 MNHEY, CDR2 SMNVEV (reference sequence). Here the CDR3 reads CASFTGVGVGSEAFF. Here the CDR3 DNA reads TGTGCCAGTTTTACCGGGGTTGGGGTAGGGAGTGAAGCTTTCTTT.

This clone occurred a few times. Other DNA sequences in this sample translate to the same CDR3. This sequence joins TRBV18 and TRBJ2-5, with TRBD2 as a possible D gene (5 bases). Per germline, CDR1 KGHSH and CDR2 LQKENI. The CDR3 sequence is 13 residues long. The V end was cut by 4 bases, the J end by 2 bases, with 8 bases between. CDR3 in DNA: TGTGCCAGCTCACTCGGACTTCAAGAGACCCAGTACTTC. It specifies CASSLGLQETQYF.

The gene calls are TRBV5-1 and TRBJ1-1; D gene unclear. The CDR3 covers 13 residues. Looked up from germline, CDR1 is SGHRS and CDR2 is YFSETQ. V was pared by 4 bases and J by 2 bases, with 9 bases between. CDR3 DNA: TGCGCCAGCAGCGCACGACAAAACACTGAAGCTTTCTTT. This codes for CASSARQNTEAFF.

The V and J genes are TRBV7-9 and TRBJ2-1; 14 bases agree with TRBD2. Germline CDR1 reads SEHNR; CDR2 reads FQNEAQ (reference sequence). CDR3 length equals 14 residues. Germline trimming cut 5 bases from V and 12 bases from J; bases unmatched to any gene: 6. For the CDR3, the DNA is TGTGCCAGCAGCCCGACTAGCGGGAGGGCCGGGCAGTTCTTC. Residues: CASSPTSGRAGQFF.

The chain is built from TRBV9 and TRBJ2-1; the match to TRBD2 covers 12 bases. This CDR3 comprises 17 residues. Germline V gene lookup returns CDR1 SGDLS and CDR2 YYNGEE. V shed 3 bases and J 0 bases; nucleotides not matched to a gene: 4. CDR3 in amino acids: CASSAGLAGYSYNEQFF. CDR3 coding DNA: TGTGCCAGCAGCGCGGGACTAGCGGGTTACTCCTACAATGAGCAGTTCTTC. Supplemented by reference TRBV9 and TRBJ2-1, the full variable domain reads DSGVTQTPKHLITATGQRVTLRCSPRSGDLSVYWYQQSLDQGLQFLIQYYNGEERAKGNILERFSAQQFPDLHSELNLSSLELGDSALYFCASSAGLAGYSYNEQFFGPGTRLTVL.

The chain combines TRBV29-1 with TRBJ2-2, with D possibly TRBD2 on 6 matching bases. CDR1 SQVTM and CDR2 ANQGSEA come from the germline V gene. The V end lost 7 bases, the J end lost 0 bases, and 9 bases lay between the germline ends. This CDR3 comprises 13 residues. The DNA of the CDR3 is TGCAGCGCTAGCGAGTCGAACACCGGGGAGCTGTTTTTT. Protein product: CSASESNTGELFF.

This chain uses TRBV7-9 with TRBJ2-1; 13 bases line up with TRBD2. This CDR3 has 16 residues. Germline V gene data show CDR1 as SEHNR and CDR2 as FQNEAQ (reference sequence). Unmatched junction bases numbered 8, after V lost 4 bases and J lost 8 bases. CDR3 sequence reads: CASSSLLAGGPDEQFF. The CDR3, as DNA: TGTGCCAGCAGCTCGCTACTAGCGGGAGGGCCCGATGAGCAGTTCTTC. The variable domain in full, completed from reference TRBV7-9 and TRBJ2-1, reads DTGVSQNPRHKITKRGQNVTFRCDPISEHNRLYWYRQTLGQGPEFLTYFQNEAQLEKSRLLSDRFSAERPKGSFSTLEIQRTEQGDSAMYLCASSSLLAGGPDEQFFGPGTRLTVL.

This clone was detected a few times. The J gene is TRBJ2-3, the V gene TRBV9; the D gene is possibly TRBD1 (7 bases). The ends were cut back, 4 bases at V and 1 base at J, with 13 bases in the middle. CDR3 length equals 15 residues. CDR1 is SGDLS, CDR2 YYNGEE, per germline. CDR3 in amino acids: CASSPGGRGTDTQYF. The CDR3 DNA follows: TGTGCCAGCAGCCCAGGGGGGAGAGGCACAGATACGCAGTATTTT.

The rearrangement joins TRBV7-3 to TRBJ2-1; D perhaps matches TRBD2 (6 bases). V lost 4 bases to trimming and J lost 0 bases, with 10 bases between them. CDR3 length equals 15 residues. Looked up from germline, CDR1 is SGHTA and CDR2 is FQGTGA. The CDR3 bases are TGTGCCAGCAGCTCCGGGACTTCCTCCTACAATGAGCAGTTCTTC. It encodes CASSSGTSSYNEQFF.

This clone has a single count. This chain joins TRBV5-1 and TRBJ2-3, with 8 bases fitting TRBD2. Germline trimming cut 6 bases from V and 5 bases from J; bases unmatched to any gene: 11. The CDR3 has 15 amino acids. CDR1 and CDR2 from the germline V gene are SGHRS and YFSETQ. The chain's CDR3 is CASTSGGLDEDTQYF. CDR3 coding DNA: TGCGCCAGCACCTCGGGGGGGCTTGATGAAGATACGCAGTATTTT. The entire variable domain, with the rest obtained from reference TRBV5-1 and TRBJ2-3, is as follows: KAGVTQTPRYLIKTRGQQVTLSCSPISGHRSVSWYQQTPGQGLQFLFEYFSETQRNKGNFPGRFSGRQFSNSRSEMNVSTLELGDSALYLCASTSGGLDEDTQYFGPGTRLTVL.

This chain connects TRBV10-3 to TRBJ2-7; weak D call: TRBD2 (7 bases). Germline V CDR1 and CDR2: ENHRY, SYGVKD. Trimming removed 3 bases from V and 6 bases from J, with 15 bases in between. CDR3 length equals 14 residues. DNA of the CDR3: TGTGCCATCAGTGAATCTAAGGGGGGGATCGAGCAGTACTTC. Translated, it gives CAISESKGGIEQYF.

V usage is TRBV28 and J usage is TRBJ2-2, with TRBD1 matching 8 bases. The CDR3 has 15 residues. The germline CDR1 and CDR2 sequences are MDHEN and SYDVKM. V shed 10 bases, J shed 2 bases, and the junction held 9 bases outside the gene matches. CDR3 sequence: CATVRGQVNTGELFF. CDR3 bases: TGTGCCACCGTGAGGGGACAGGTTAACACCGGGGAGCTGTTTTTT.

In nucleotides, the CDR3 is TGTGCCAGCAGCCAAGTCGATCTAGCGGGCGTCCAAGAGACCCAGTACTTC. Residues: CASSQVDLAGVQETQYF. The chain employs TRBV3-1 (or the pseudogene TRBV3-2) and TRBJ2-5, with 8 bases aligning to TRBD2. CDR1 LGHDT and CDR2 YNNKEL come from the germline V gene (reference sequence). The CDR3 has 17 residues. V was pared by 1 base and J by 1 base, with 8 bases of the junction left unmatched.

On this clone itself: Other DNA sequences in the sample encode the same CDR3. The J gene is TRBJ2-3, the V gene TRBV28, with D possibly TRBD1 on 5 matching bases. V shed 9 bases and J shed 1 base, with 17 bases lying between them. Germline CDR1 is MDHEN and CDR2 is SYDVKM. The CDR3 is 15 amino acids. The CDR3 nucleotides read TGTGCCAGTAGCCTTAAGACAGTAGGCACAGATACGCAGTATTTT. Residues: CASSLKTVGTDTQYF.

The rearrangement joins TRBV19 to TRBJ1-2; tentatively, D is TRBD1 (6 bases). V gave up 11 bases and J gave up 3 bases, with 16 bases separating them. The CDR3 consists of 13 residues. The germline CDR1 and CDR2 sequences are LNHDA and SQIVND (reference sequence). CDR3 loop: CALLTDRDYGYTF. The CDR3 nucleotides read TGTGCCCTTTTAACGGACAGAGACTATGGCTACACCTTC.

The gene calls are TRBV3-1 (or the pseudogene TRBV3-2) and TRBJ2-7; tentative D call: TRBD2 (6 bases). V was shortened by 5 bases and J by 3 bases, with 14 bases between the two germline ends. The CDR3 consists of 14 residues. CDR1 is LGHDT and CDR2 is YNNKEL in the germline V gene (reference sequence). CDR3 in DNA: TGTGCCAGCAGCTGGCGGGAATCAATCTACGAGCAGTACTTC. Residues: CASSWRESIYEQYF.

The gene calls are TRBV7-3 and TRBJ2-3, with 13 bases lining up with TRBD2. V was clipped by 3 bases and J by 0 bases; unmatched bases: 0. This CDR3 has 16 residues. Germline V gives CDR1 SGHTA, CDR2 FQGTGA. The chain's CDR3 is CASSLGLAGSTDTQYF. In DNA, the CDR3 is TGTGCCAGCAGCTTGGGACTAGCGGGGAGCACAGATACGCAGTATTTT.